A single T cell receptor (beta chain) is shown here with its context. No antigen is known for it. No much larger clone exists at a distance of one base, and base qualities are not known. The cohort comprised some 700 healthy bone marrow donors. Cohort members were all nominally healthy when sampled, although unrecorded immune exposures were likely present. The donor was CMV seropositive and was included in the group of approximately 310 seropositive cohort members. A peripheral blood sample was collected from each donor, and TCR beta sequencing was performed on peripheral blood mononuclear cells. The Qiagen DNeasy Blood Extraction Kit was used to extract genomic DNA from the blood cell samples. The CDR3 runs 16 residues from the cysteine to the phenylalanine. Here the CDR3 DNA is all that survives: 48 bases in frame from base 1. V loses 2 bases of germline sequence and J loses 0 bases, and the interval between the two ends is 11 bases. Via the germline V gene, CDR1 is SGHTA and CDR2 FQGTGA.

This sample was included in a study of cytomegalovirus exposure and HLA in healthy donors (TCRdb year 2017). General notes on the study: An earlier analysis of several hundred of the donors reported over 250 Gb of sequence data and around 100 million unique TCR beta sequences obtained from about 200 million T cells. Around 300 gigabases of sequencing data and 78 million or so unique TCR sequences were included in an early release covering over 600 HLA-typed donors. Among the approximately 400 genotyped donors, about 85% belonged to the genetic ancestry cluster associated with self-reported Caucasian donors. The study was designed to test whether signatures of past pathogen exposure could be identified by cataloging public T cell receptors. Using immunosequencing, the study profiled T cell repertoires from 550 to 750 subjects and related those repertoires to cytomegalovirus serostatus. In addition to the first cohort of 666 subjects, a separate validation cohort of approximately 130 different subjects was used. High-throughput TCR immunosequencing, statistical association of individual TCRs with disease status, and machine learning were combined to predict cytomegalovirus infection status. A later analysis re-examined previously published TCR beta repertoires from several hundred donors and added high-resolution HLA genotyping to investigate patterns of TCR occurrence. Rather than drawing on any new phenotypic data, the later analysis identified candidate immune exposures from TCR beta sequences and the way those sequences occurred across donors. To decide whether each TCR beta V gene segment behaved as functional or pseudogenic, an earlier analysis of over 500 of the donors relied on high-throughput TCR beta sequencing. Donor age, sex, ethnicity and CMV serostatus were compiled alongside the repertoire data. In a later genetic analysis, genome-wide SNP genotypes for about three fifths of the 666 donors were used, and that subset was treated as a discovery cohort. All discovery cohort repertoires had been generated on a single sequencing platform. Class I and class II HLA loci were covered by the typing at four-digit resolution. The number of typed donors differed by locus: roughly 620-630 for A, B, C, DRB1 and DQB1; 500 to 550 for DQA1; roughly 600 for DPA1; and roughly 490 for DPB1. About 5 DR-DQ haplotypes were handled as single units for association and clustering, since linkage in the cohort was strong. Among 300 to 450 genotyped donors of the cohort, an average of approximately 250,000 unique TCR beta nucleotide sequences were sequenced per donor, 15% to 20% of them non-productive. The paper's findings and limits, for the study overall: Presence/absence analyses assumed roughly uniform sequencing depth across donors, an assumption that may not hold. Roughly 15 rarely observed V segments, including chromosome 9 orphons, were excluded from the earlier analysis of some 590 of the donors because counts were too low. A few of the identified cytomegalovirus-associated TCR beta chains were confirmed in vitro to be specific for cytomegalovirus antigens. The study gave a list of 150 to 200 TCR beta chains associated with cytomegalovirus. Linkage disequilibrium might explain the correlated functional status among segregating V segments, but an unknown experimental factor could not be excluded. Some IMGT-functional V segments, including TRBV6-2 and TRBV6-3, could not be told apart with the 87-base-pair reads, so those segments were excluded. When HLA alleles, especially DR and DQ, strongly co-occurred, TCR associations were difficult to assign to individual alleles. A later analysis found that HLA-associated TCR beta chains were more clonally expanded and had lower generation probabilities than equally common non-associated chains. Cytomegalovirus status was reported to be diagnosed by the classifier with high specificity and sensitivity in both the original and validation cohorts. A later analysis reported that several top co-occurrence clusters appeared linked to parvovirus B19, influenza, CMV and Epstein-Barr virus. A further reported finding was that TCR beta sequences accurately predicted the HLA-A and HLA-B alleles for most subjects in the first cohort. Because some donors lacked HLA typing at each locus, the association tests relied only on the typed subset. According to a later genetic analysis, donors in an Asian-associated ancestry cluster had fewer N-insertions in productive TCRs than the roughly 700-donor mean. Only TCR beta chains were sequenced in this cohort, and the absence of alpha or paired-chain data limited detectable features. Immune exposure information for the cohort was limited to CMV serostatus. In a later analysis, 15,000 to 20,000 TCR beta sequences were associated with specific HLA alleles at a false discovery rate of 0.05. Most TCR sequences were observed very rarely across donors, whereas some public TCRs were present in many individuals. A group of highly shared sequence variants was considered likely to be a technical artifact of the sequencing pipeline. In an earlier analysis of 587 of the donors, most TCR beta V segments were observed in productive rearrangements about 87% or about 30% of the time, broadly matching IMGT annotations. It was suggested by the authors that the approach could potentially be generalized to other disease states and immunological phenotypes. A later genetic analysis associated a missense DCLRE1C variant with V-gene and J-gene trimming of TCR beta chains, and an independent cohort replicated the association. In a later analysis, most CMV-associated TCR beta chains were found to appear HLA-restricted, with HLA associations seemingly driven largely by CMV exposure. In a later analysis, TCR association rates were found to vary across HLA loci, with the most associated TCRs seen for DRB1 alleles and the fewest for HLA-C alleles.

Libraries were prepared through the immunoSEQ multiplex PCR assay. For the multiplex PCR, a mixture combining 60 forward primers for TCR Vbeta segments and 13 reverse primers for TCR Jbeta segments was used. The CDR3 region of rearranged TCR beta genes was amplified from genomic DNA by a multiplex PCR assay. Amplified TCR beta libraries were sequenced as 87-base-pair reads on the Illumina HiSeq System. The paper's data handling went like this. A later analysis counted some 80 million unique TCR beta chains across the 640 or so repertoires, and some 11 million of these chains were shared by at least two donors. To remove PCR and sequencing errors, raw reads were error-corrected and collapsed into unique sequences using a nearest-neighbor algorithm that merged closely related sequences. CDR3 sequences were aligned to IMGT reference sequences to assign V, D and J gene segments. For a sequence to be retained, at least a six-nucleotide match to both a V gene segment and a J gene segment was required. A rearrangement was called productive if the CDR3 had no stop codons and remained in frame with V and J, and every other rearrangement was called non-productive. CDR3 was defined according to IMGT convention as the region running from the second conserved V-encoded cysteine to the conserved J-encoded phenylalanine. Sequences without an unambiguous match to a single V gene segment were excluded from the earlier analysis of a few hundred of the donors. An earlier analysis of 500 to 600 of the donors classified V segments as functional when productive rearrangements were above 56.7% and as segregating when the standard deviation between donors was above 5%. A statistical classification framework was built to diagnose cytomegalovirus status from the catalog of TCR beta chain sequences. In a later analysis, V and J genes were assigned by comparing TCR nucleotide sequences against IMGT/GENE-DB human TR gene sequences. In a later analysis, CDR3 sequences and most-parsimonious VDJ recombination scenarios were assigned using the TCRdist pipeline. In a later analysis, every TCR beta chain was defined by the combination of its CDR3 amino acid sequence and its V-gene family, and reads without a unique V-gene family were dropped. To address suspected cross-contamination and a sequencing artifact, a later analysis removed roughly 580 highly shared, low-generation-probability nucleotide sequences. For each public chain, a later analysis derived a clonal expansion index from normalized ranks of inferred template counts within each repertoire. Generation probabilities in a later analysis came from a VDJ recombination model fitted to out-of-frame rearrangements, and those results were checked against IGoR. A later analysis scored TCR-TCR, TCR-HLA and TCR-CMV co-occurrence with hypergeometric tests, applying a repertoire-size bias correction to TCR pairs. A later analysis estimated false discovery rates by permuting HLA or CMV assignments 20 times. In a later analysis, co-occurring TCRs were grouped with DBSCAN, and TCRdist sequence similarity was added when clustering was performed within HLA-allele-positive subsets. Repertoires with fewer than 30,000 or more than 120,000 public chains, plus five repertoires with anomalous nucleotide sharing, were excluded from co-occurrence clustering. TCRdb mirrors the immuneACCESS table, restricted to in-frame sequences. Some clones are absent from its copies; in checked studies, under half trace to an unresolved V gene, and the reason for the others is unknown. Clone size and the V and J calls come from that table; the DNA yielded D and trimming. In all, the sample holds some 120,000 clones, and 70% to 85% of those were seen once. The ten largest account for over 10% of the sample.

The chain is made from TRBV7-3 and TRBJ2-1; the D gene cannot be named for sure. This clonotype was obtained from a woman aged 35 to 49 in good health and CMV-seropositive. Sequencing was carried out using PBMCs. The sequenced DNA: TGTGCCAGCAGCTTATCCGAAACATCCTCCTACAATGAGCAGTTCTTC. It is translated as CASSLSETSSYNEQFF.